A selection of T cell receptor beta chains follows, all from one sample in a study of T cells after yellow fever vaccination. TCRdb reprocessed the 5' RACE reads with MiXCR, giving one entry per CDR3 protein. The sample contains around 330,000 distinct CDR3 sequences, around 3.6% of which appear only once. Sequenced here: PBMCs, sampled on the day of the yellow fever booster vaccination. Source of these receptors: a man between 18 and 35 years old who received the YFV17D yellow fever vaccine. Both conserved end residues are part of each CDR3. D genes are given only for firm matches. Expanded clones are given a class, and other clones once, few, many or no size at all.

>-|few|TRBV4-2|TRBJ2-3
CASSQDERNGGDTQYF
>-|-|TRBV20-1|TRBJ2-7
CSASLGASYEQYF
>-|-|TRBV6-2/TRBV6-3|TRBJ2-7
CASSSPLRGARGYEQYF
>-|-|TRBV5-1|TRBJ2-5
CASSLGTGPQETQYF
>TRBD1|many|TRBV4-1|TRBJ2-1
CASSQRQGVYEQFF
>-|many|TRBV9|TRBJ2-1
CASSVGQGRIDEQFF
>TRBD2|many|TRBV5-1|TRBJ2-3
CASSLAGGGPVDTQYF
>-|many|TRBV12-3/TRBV12-4|TRBJ1-2
CASSFPPGGYTF
>-|few|TRBV6-1|TRBJ2-5
CASSNTGHRQETQYF
>-|-|TRBV2|TRBJ2-3
CASSEGPFTDTQYF
>TRBD1|few|TRBV20-1|TRBJ1-6
CSASGRDRVNSPLHF
>-|many|TRBV20-1|TRBJ2-5
CSAKASGGATQYF
>TRBD2|many|TRBV6-2/TRBV6-3|TRBJ2-5
CASRKTSGGAGTQYF
>TRBD2|many|TRBV28|TRBJ2-5
CASSYGTREETQYF
>-|few|TRBV19|TRBJ1-5
CASTGSRQPQHF
>-|many|TRBV11-3|TRBJ2-5
CASSFMGETQYF
>-|many|TRBV27|TRBJ1-5
CARYSEQGSFQPQHF
>-|-|TRBV20-1|TRBJ1-5
CSARPGLGPQHF
>TRBD1|many|TRBV15|TRBJ2-5
CATSRANRGQETQYF
>-|-|TRBV20-1|TRBJ2-2
CSAQQGSNTGELFF
>-|few|TRBV24-1|TRBJ2-2
CATSDPSTSGELFF
>TRBD2|few|TRBV20-1|TRBJ2-3
CSARSAGDLGSTDTQYF
>-|few|TRBV29-1|TRBJ2-4
CSVSFGKNIQYF
>-|many|TRBV5-1|TRBJ2-7
CASSLGFRYEQYF
>-|-|TRBV28|TRBJ1-6
CASSFSVGYSPLHF
>TRBD1|few|TRBV10-2|TRBJ2-1
CASSLTGGFYNEQFF
>-|many|TRBV11-2|TRBJ2-2
CASSSQTRGELFF
>TRBD2|-|TRBV6-2/TRBV6-3|TRBJ2-5
CASSSSGGEETQYF
>TRBD1|-|TRBV10-2|TRBJ1-1
CASVEFRDRGTGEAFF
>-|-|TRBV3-1|TRBJ1-3
CASSRSGLDQDTIYF
>TRBD1|-|TRBV29-1|TRBJ1-4
CSAGQGGEKLFF
>-|-|TRBV24-1|TRBJ2-3
CATSGPPSGTDTQYF
>-|many|TRBV4-2|TRBJ1-5
CASSQEEGAQPQHF
>TRBD2|many|TRBV4-3|TRBJ2-1
CASSQSGVYNEQFF
>TRBD1|-|TRBV4-1|TRBJ2-7
CASSQEQTGALYEQYF
>-|few|TRBV12-3/TRBV12-4|TRBJ2-3
CASSPGRESSTDTQYF
>-|many|TRBV12-3/TRBV12-4|TRBJ2-1
CASSSGGVRNEQFF
>TRBD1|few|TRBV29-1|TRBJ2-7
CSVEDRGGQGTYEQYF
>-|few|TRBV27|TRBJ1-1
CASSLSPTNTEAFF
>-|many|TRBV4-2|TRBJ2-3
CASSRDEGTDTQYF
>TRBD1|many|TRBV4-2|TRBJ1-6
CASSQEWQGADNSPLHF
>TRBD2|-|TRBV11-2|TRBJ2-1
CASSLGLASQSSYNEQFF
>TRBD1|-|TRBV12-5|TRBJ1-5
CASGTGRNQPQHF
>-|-|TRBV6-6|TRBJ1-6
CASVGGAYNSPLHF
>-|many|TRBV11-2|TRBJ2-1
CASSFWSSYNEQFF
>-|few|TRBV4-3|TRBJ1-2
CASSQDPGQGGGYGYTF
>-|-|TRBV5-1|TRBJ1-2
CASSTTLRDYGYTF
>TRBD2|many|TRBV12-3/TRBV12-4|TRBJ2-2
CASSLGAGGPNPGELFF
>TRBD1|few|TRBV5-6|TRBJ2-1
CASSPTGGPLYNEQFF
>TRBD2|many|TRBV7-6|TRBJ2-7
CASSLGTSGRYEQYF
>-|-|TRBV19|TRBJ1-4
CASSRRQATNEKLFF
>TRBD1|-|TRBV4-3|TRBJ1-6
CASSQDRAGGSPLHF
>TRBD2|many|TRBV5-1|TRBJ2-3
CASSLEVSGGPDTQYF
>-|few|TRBV20-1|TRBJ2-7
CSARDLGQDEQYF
>-|many|TRBV7-2|TRBJ1-2
CAISLGGPGYTF
>-|many|TRBV19|TRBJ2-2
CASSGKPGQANTGELFF
>-|many|TRBV7-2|TRBJ2-7
CASSSRDGTYEQYF
>-|few|TRBV5-4|TRBJ1-2
CASSRTGRQFYGYTF
>-|many|TRBV15|TRBJ2-3
CATSRDTDTQYF